The 21 T cell receptor beta chains reported below all come from one sample, sequenced in a study of read filtering for tumor transcriptome and immune sequencing. The library was built from about 0.4 ug RNA with molecular barcoded adaptors for alpha/delta and beta/gamma chains. MiXCR, applied by TCRdb to the reads, yields one record per CDR3 protein. The sample lists fewer than 100,000 distinct CDR3 sequences, about 12% occurring once. The sample taken for sequencing was a population of CD138-negative cells sorted from bone marrow. Receptor source: a donor at least 40 years old with multiple myeloma.

At least ten counts were recorded for this clonotype. This chain uses TRBV24-1 with TRBJ2-1; D might be TRBD2 (6 bases). The CDR3 is made up of 14 amino acids. V lost 7 bases and J lost 1, with 10 bases in between. Germline V gene sequence: CDR1 KGHDR, CDR2 SFDVKD. The CDR3 loop reads CATRDRESYNEQFF. The CDR3 region has the DNA TGTGCCACCAGGGACCGGGAGTCCTACAATGAGCAGTTCTTC.

This clonotype showed up many times. The CDR3 sequence: CASRNQGLNQPQHF. Here the CDR3 DNA reads TGTGCCAGCAGGAACCAGGGGTTAAATCAGCCCCAGCATTTT. The chain employs TRBV6-5 and TRBJ1-5; D may be TRBD1 (6 bases). The CDR3 spans 14 residues. V dropped 6 bases and J dropped 4 bases, with 13 bases sitting between them. From germline, CDR1 is MNHEY and CDR2 SVGAGI.

This clonotype appeared many times. The chain recombines TRBV20-1 with TRBJ1-1; tentatively, D is TRBD1 (6 bases). Deletions cut 7 bases from V and 4 bases from J, with 10 bases between. The V gene's germline CDR1 is DFQATT and CDR2 SNEGSKA (reference sequence). The CDR3 extends over 11 amino acids. CDR3 sequence (DNA): TGCAGTGTCAGGGGAGGCACTGAAGCTTTCTTT. Its translation is CSVRGGTEAFF.

This clonotype was detected many times. V usage is TRBV7-9 and J usage is TRBJ1-1; D is unclear. The CDR3 length is 15 residues. The germline V gene has CDR1 SEHNR and CDR2 FQNEAQ (reference sequence). Deletions cut 1 base from V and 8 bases from J, with 17 bases between. The CDR3 loop is CASSLGPFGSPEAFF. In DNA form, the CDR3 reads TGTGCCAGCAGCTTAGGTCCTTTTGGTTCCCCCGAAGCTTTCTTT.

This clonotype was counted at least ten times. The rearrangement links TRBV7-8 to TRBJ2-7; 10 bases map to TRBD2. The CDR3 has 14 amino acids. In germline, CDR1 is SGHVS, CDR2 FQNEAQ. Germline trimming cut 11 bases from V and 7 bases from J; bases unmatched to any gene: 14. This CDR3 is CAVSGRLFGGEQYF. In DNA, the CDR3 is TGTGCCGTTAGCGGGAGGCTCTTCGGGGGGGAGCAGTACTTC.

A remark on this clonotype: This could be a read error, since a much larger clone is one nucleotide away. The CDR3 here is CASSPFPGSPLLAKNIQYF. The CDR3 region has the DNA TGTGCCAGCAGTCCCTTCCCGGGCAGTCCATTACTAGCCAAAAACATTCAGTACTTC. V gene TRBV27 combines with J gene TRBJ2-4; D is undetermined. The CDR3 sequence is 19 residues long. From germline, CDR1 is MNHEY and CDR2 SMNVEV (reference sequence). The V end lost 5 bases, the J end lost 0 bases, and 23 bases lay between the germline ends.

This clonotype was counted many times. The rearrangement uses TRBV18 and TRBJ2-7; D is perhaps TRBD1 (6 bases). Germline CDR1 is KGHSH and CDR2 is LQKENI. The CDR3 is 16 residues long. V lost 2 bases to trimming and J lost 3 bases, with 17 bases between them. The CDR3: CASSPGRGNKNYEQYF. CDR3 bases: TGTGCCAGCTCACCAGGCAGGGGAAATAAAAACTACGAGCAGTACTTC.

This clonotype was seen repeatedly, ten times or more. The genes are TRBV5-1 and TRBJ2-3, with 9 bases matching TRBD2. The V gene end was trimmed by 6 bases and the J gene end by 6 bases; junction bases not matched to a gene: 14. The CDR3 has 16 amino acids. Per germline, CDR1 SGHRS and CDR2 YFSETQ. The CDR3 nucleotides are TGCGCCAGCAATTTCGGGAGTAGCGGGGGTCTGGATACGCAGTATTTT. Translated, it gives CASNFGSSGGLDTQYF.

This clonotype was seen repeatedly, ten times or more. The rearrangement uses TRBV7-9 and TRBJ1-5; TRBD1 agrees at 10 bases. Per germline, CDR1 SEHNR and CDR2 FQNEAQ (reference sequence). V was pared by 5 bases and J by 8 bases, with 9 bases of the junction left unmatched. The CDR3 extends over 15 amino acids. This chain's CDR3 is CASSLGTGVSEPQHF. The CDR3, as DNA: TGTGCCAGCAGCCTCGGGACAGGGGTTTCTGAGCCCCAGCATTTT.

As regards this clonotype: This may come from a read error, since a much larger clone is one base off. This chain uses TRBV29-1 with TRBJ2-1, with D unresolved. V was shortened by 1 base and J by 6 bases, with 7 bases between the two germline ends. This CDR3 is 12 amino acids long. Germline CDR1 and CDR2: SQVTM and ANQGSEA. As DNA, the CDR3 is TGCAGCGTTGAAGCCTACTCCAATGAGCAGTTCTTC. The encoded protein is CSVEAYSNEQFF.

In this sample, this clonotype turned up many times. This rearrangement joins TRBV2 to TRBJ1-1; the D is unclear. The CDR3 spans 13 residues. Germline CDR1 SNHLY, CDR2 FYNNEI. Trimming took off 4 bases at V and 5 bases at J, with 11 bases between the two ends. The CDR3 loop is CASSGSGATEAFF. The CDR3 DNA is TGTGCCAGCAGTGGTTCGGGCGCTACTGAAGCTTTCTTT.

This clonotype was detected many times. The V call is TRBV29-1, the J call TRBJ2-4; D is unclear. Deletions cut 8 bases from V and 0 bases from J, with 5 bases between. The CDR3 runs to 11 residues. CDR1 is SQVTM, CDR2 ANQGSEA, per germline. The chain's CDR3 is CSCVAKNIQYF. In nucleotides, the CDR3 is TGCAGCTGCGTAGCCAAAAACATTCAGTACTTC.

This clonotype occurred many times. The chain carries TRBV20-1 and TRBJ2-7; TRBD2 aligns across 13 bases. The CDR3 runs 14 residues. Per the germline V gene, CDR1 is DFQATT and CDR2 is SNEGSKA (reference sequence). V shed 6 bases, J shed 1 base, and the junction held 3 bases outside the gene matches. CDR3 in amino acids: CSAWTSGGSYEQYF. Written as DNA, the CDR3 is TGCAGTGCCTGGACTAGCGGGGGATCCTACGAGCAGTACTTC.

V usage is TRBV20-1 and J usage is TRBJ2-1, with D possibly TRBD1 on 7 matching bases. The CDR3 runs to 14 residues. V was clipped by 5 bases and J by 6 bases, with 17 bases between them. Germline V gives CDR1 DFQATT, CDR2 SNEGSKA (reference sequence). The CDR3: CSAARGQPFNEQFF. CDR3 in DNA: TGCAGTGCTGCGCGGGGACAGCCGTTCAATGAGCAGTTCTTC.

This clonotype has ten or more counts. This rearrangement joins TRBV2 to TRBJ2-1, with D possibly matching TRBD2 (6 bases). Trimming pared 5 bases from V and 4 bases from J, leaving 9 bases between. The CDR3 runs 13 residues. Germline assignment: CDR1 SNHLY and CDR2 FYNNEI. The CDR3 loop is CASSRGIYNEQFF. CDR3 DNA sequence: TGTGCCAGCAGTCGGGGGATTTACAATGAGCAGTTCTTC.

This sequence joins TRBV18 and TRBJ2-1; TRBD1 agrees at 9 bases. Trimming at V came to 4 bases and at J to 3 bases, leaving 4 bases not matched to a gene. This CDR3 region has 15 residues. Germline V gene lookup returns CDR1 KGHSH and CDR2 LQKENI. CDR3: CASSLRDRDYNEQFF. The CDR3 DNA sequence: TGTGCCAGCTCACTCCGGGACAGGGACTACAATGAGCAGTTCTTC.

This clonotype was detected many times. A much larger clone is a single base away; this may be a read error. The DNA is omitted, as the CDR3 cannot be located on it reliably, and the CDR3 follows TCRdb's listing. The CDR3 here is CSVGAGTANEQSF. V usage is TRBV29-1 and J usage is TRBJ2-1; TRBD1, the table's D call, was not compared with the DNA. With termini counted, the CDR3 has 13 amino acids. Germline V CDR1 and CDR2: SQVTM, ANQGSEA.

In its sample, this clonotype was seen a few times. The genes are TRBV14 and TRBJ2-7; D gene ambiguous. Trimming shortened V by 4 bases and J by 2 bases, and 15 bases separated the two germline ends. This CDR3 comprises 15 residues. CDR1 is SGHDN and CDR2 is FVKESK in the germline V gene. The CDR3 loop is CASSLKVAEAYEQYF. DNA of the CDR3: TGTGCCAGCAGCCTAAAGGTGGCGGAAGCCTACGAGCAGTACTTC.

This clonotype occurred many times. The rearrangement joins TRBV12-3 or TRBV12-4 to TRBJ2-3; D is uncertain. V gave up 4 bases and J gave up 1 base, with 12 bases separating them. This CDR3 comprises 15 residues. The DNA for the CDR3 is TGTGCCAGCAGTTCTAACTCGGAACGCACAGATACGCAGTATTTT. Translated: CASSSNSERTDTQYF.

The table lists this clonotype with a few counts. The chain couples TRBV20-1 to TRBJ2-7, with D possibly matching TRBD1 (6 bases). V lost 6 bases and J lost 0, with 9 bases in between. The CDR3 spans 12 residues. CDR1 is DFQATT, CDR2 SNEGSKA, per germline (reference sequence). In nucleotides, the CDR3 is TGCAGTGCGTCGGACAGCTCCTACGAGCAGTACTTC. Amino acid sequence: CSASDSSYEQYF.

A word on this clonotype: A much larger clone lies a single base off, so this may be a read error. Because it lacks the conserved phenylalanine or tryptophan at the end, this CDR3 is likely a read error. The genes are TRBV11-2 and TRBJ2-1; TRBD1 matches 9 bases. The CDR3 contains 14 residues. J lost 1 base, V lost 9 bases, and 4 bases had no gene match. Germline V lookup: CDR1 SGHAT, CDR2 FQNNGV. CDR3: CASGTGFSYNEQFL. The CDR3 bases are TGTGCCAGTGGGACAGGGTTTTCCTACAATGAGCAGTTCTTG.